This T cell receptor (beta chain) was observed in a study of blood T cell repertoires in COVID-19. At the level of the study: The United States, Italy and Spain provided the acute and convalescent COVID-19 samples.

Germline V lookup: CDR1 KGHSH, CDR2 LQKENI. CDR3 length: 15 amino acids. V lost 3 bases and J lost 7, with 18 bases in between. The protocol was immunoSEQ multiplex PCR, while the TCRdb copy is restricted to in-frame clones and leaves out a portion. Here the sample spans 200,000 to 250,000 clones, about four fifths being singletons. The sequence derives from a woman aged 55-70 years who had recovered from COVID-19. The source material was PBMCs or T cells enriched from blood (not recorded which). This chain joins TRBV18 and TRBJ1-1; D not certain. CDR3 in amino acids: CASSPDVGRRNEAFF. The CDR3 DNA sequence: TGTGCCAGCTCACCCGATGTGGGGAGACGGAATGAAGCTTTCTTT.